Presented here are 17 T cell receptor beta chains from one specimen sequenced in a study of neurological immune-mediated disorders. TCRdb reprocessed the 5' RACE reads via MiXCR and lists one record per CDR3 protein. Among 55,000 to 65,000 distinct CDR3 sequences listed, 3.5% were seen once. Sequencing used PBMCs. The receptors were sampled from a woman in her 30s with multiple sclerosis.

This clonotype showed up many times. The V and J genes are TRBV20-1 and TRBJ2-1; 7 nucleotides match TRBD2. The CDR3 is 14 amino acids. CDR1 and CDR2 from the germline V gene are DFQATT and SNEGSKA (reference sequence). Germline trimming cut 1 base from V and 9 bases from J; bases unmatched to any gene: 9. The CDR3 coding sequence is TGCAGTGCTAGAGTCCGGGGGGTGAGCGGTGAGCAGTTCTTC. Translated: CSARVRGVSGEQFF.

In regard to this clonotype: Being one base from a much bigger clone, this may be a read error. The CDR3 spells CCAVLAGSSYEQYF. In DNA, the CDR3 is TGCTGTGCTGTACTAGCGGGTTCGTCCTACGAGCAGTACTTC. The chain has TRBV20-1 and TRBJ2-7; TRBD2 matches 9 bases. This CDR3 is built from 14 residues. Germline V gene lookup returns CDR1 DFQATT and CDR2 SNEGSKA (reference sequence).

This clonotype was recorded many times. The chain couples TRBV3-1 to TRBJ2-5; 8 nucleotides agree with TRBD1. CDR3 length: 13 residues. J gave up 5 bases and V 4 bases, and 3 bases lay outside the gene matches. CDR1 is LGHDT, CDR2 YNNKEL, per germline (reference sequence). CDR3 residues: CASSRRGRETQYF. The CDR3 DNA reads TGTGCCAGCAGCCGCAGGGGGCGGGAGACCCAGTACTTC.

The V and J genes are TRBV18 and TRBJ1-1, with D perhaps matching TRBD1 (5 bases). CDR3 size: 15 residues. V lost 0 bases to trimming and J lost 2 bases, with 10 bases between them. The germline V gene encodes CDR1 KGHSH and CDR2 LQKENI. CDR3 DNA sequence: TGTGCCAGCTCACCACCATTGGGGACTAACACTGAAGCTTTCTTT. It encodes CASSPPLGTNTEAFF. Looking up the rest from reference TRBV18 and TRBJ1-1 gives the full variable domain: NAGVMQNPRHLVRRRGQEARLRCSPMKGHSHVYWYRQLPEEGLKFMVYLQKENIIDESGMPKERFSAEFPKEGPSILRIQQVVRGDSAAYFCASSPPLGTNTEAFFGQGTRLTVV.

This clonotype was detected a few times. The CDR3 loop reads CASTRGGHNEQFF. The CDR3 DNA is TGCGCCAGCACCCGAGGGGGCCACAATGAGCAGTTCTTC. This chain joins TRBV5-1 and TRBJ2-1; 7 nucleotides agree with TRBD1. The J segment lost 5 bases and the V segment lost 6 bases, leaving 5 bases of the junction unmatched. This CDR3 region has 13 residues. The germline V gene encodes CDR1 SGHRS and CDR2 YFSETQ.

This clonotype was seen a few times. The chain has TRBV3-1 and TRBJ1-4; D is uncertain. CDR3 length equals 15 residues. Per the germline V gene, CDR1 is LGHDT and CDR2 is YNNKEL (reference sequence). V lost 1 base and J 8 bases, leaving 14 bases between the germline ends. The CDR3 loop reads CASSQGRQAGEKLFF. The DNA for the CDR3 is TGTGCCAGCAGCCAAGGGCGCCAGGCGGGGGAAAAACTGTTTTTT.

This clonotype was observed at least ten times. This CDR3 is CASSPQGNQPQHF. CDR3 DNA: TGTGCCAGCAGCCCCCAGGGCAATCAGCCCCAGCATTTT. This rearrangement joins TRBV7-8 to TRBJ1-5; D gene ambiguous. V was cut by 5 bases and J by 2 bases, with 7 bases left in between. Germline V lookup: CDR1 SGHVS, CDR2 FQNEAQ. The CDR3 is 13 amino acids.

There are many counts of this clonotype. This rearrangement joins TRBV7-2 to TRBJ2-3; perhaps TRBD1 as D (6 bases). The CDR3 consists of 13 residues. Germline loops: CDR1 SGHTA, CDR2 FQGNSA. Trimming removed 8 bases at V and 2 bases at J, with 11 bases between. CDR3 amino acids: CASETGSTDTQYF. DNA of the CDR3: TGTGCCAGCGAGACAGGCTCCACAGATACGCAGTATTTT.

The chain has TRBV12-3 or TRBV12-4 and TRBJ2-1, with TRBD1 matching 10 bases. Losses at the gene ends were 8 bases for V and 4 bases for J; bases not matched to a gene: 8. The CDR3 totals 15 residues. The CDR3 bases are TGTGCCAGCCGAATTCTGGGACAGGGGTACAATGAGCAGTTCTTC. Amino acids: CASRILGQGYNEQFF.

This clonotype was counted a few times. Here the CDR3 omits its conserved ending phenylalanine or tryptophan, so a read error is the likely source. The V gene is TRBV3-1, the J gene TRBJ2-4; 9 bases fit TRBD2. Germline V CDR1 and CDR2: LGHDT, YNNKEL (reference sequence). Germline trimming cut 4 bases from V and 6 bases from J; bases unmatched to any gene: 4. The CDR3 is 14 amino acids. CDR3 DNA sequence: TGTGCCAGCAGCCTACGCGGGGGGGCAAACATTCAGTACAAC. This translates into CASSLRGGANIQYN.

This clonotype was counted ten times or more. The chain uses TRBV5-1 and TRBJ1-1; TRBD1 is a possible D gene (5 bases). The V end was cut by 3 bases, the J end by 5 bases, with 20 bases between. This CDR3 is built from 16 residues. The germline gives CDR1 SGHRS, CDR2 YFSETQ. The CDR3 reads CASSWGPGTAETEAFF. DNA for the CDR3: TGCGCCAGCAGCTGGGGTCCCGGGACGGCGGAAACTGAAGCTTTCTTT. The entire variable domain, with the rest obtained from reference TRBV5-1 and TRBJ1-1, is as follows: KAGVTQTPRYLIKTRGQQVTLSCSPISGHRSVSWYQQTPGQGLQFLFEYFSETQRNKGNFPGRFSGRQFSNSRSEMNVSTLELGDSALYLCASSWGPGTAETEAFFGQGTRLTVV.

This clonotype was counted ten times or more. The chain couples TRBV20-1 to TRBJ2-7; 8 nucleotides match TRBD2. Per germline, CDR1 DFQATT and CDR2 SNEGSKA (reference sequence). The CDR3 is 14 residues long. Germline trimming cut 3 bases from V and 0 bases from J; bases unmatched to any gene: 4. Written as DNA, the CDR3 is TGCAGTGCTAGTGTGGCGGGAGGCTCCTACGAGCAGTACTTC. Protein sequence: CSASVAGGSYEQYF.

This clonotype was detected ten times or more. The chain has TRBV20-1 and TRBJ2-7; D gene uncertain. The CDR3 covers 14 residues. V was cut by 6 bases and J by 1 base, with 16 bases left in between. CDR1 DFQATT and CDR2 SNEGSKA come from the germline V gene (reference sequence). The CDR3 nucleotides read TGCAGTGCCACCTACTCGCGGCCGTCCTACGAGCAGTACTTC. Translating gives CSATYSRPSYEQYF.

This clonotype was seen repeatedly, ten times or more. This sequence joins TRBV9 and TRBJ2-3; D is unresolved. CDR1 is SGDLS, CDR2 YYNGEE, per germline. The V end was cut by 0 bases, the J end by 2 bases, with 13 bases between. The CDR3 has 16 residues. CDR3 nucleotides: TGTGCCAGCAGCGTAGGTTCTAGTAGGGACACAGATACGCAGTATTTT. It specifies CASSVGSSRDTDTQYF.

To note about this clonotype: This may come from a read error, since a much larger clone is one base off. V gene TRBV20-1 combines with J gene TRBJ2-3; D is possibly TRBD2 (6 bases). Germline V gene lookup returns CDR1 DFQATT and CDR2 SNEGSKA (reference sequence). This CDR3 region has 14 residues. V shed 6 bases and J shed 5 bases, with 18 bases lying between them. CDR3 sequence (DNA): TGCAGTGCCAGGGCCGGGAGTAAGGGAGATACGCAGTATTTT. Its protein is CSARAGSKGDTQYF.

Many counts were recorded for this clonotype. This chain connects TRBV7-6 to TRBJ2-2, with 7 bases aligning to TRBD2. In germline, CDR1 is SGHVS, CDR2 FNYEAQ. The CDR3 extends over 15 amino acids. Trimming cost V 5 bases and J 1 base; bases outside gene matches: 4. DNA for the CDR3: TGTGCCAGCAGCCGGGACTATTTGAACACCGGGGAGCTGTTTTTT. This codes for CASSRDYLNTGELFF.

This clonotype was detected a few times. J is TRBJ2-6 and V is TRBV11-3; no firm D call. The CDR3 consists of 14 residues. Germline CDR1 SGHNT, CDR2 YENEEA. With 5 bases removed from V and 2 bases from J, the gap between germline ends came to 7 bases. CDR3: CASSKSAGANVLTF. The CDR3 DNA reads TGTGCCAGCAGCAAGTCGGCTGGGGCCAACGTCCTGACTTTC.